One sample yielded the 25 T cell receptor beta chains listed below, sequenced in a study of response to subunit inactivated influenza vaccine listed by TCRdb under 2018. The receptor library was made with RT-PCR. Sequencing took place on an Illumina HiSeq 2500. The public reads were quality trimmed at Q25 with fastp and then assembled into clones with MiXCR by TCRdb, keeping productive beta chains. Each CDR3 protein appears once, grouped with its most common genes and DNA. The sample has 650,000 to 800,000 distinct CDR3 sequences on record, about 14% of them singletons. Of the sample, around 6.5% is held by the ten largest clones. The specimen comprised PBMCs from blood, sampled around 15 days before vaccination. These receptors were taken from a man between 50 and 59 years old who received an inactivated influenza vaccine. Donor details come from another sample of the same person, matched by shared clones.

This clonotype was counted at least ten times. The CDR3: CATNPGPSSYEQYF. CDR3 nucleotide sequence: TGTGCCACCAACCCGGGTCCTAGCTCCTACGAGCAGTACTTC. The chain joins TRBV12-3 or TRBV12-4 to TRBJ2-7; D is ambiguous. V gave up 10 bases and J gave up 0 bases, with 16 bases separating them. This CDR3 has 14 residues.

The J gene is TRBJ1-5, the V gene TRBV2; D perhaps matches TRBD1 (5 bases). Germline loops: CDR1 SNHLY, CDR2 FYNNEI. V was cut by 3 bases and J by 3 bases, with 12 bases left in between. The CDR3 contains 15 residues. In DNA form, the CDR3 reads TGTGCCAGCAGTGAGTCACCGGGACCCAATCAGCCCCAGCATTTT. Encoded protein: CASSESPGPNQPQHF.

V gene TRBV9 combines with J gene TRBJ1-1, with D perhaps matching TRBD1 (5 bases). This CDR3 spans 16 amino acids. V dropped 4 bases and J dropped 3 bases, with 19 bases sitting between them. CDR1 and CDR2 (germline): SGDLS, YYNGEE. The CDR3 DNA sequence: TGTGCCAGCAGCCCCCGGCTGGGGCTGACGGACACTGAAGCTTTCTTT. Amino acids: CASSPRLGLTDTEAFF.

There are a few counts of this clonotype. The rearrangement uses TRBV29-1 and TRBJ1-2, with 7 bases that match TRBD1. V lost 3 bases, J lost 1 base, and 11 bases stayed unmatched. CDR1 and CDR2 from the germline V gene are SQVTM and ANQGSEA. CDR3 length equals 16 residues. Written as DNA, the CDR3 is TGCAGCGTTGAGAGAGACAGGGCCTACCTTAACTATGGCTACACCTTC. Its protein product is CSVERDRAYLNYGYTF. The entire variable domain, with the rest obtained from reference TRBV29-1 and TRBJ1-2, is as follows: SAVISQKPSRDICQRGTSLTIQCQVDSQVTMMFWYRQQPGQSLTLIATANQGSEATYESGFVIDKFPISRPNLTFSTLTVSNMSPEDSSIYLCSVERDRAYLNYGYTFGSGTRLTVV.

The sample holds a few counts of this clonotype. The gene calls are TRBV7-8 and TRBJ2-2; maybe TRBD2 (6 bases). Germline CDR1 is SGHVS and CDR2 is FQNEAQ. This CDR3 region has 16 residues. Trimming left V 4 bases short and J 7 bases short, with 19 bases between. CDR3 nucleotide sequence: TGTGCCAGCAGCTCCCCCAGGAGGGGCGAAGACGGGGAGCTGTTTTTT. It encodes CASSSPRRGEDGELFF.

V usage is TRBV4-2 and J usage is TRBJ2-1; 10 bases align to TRBD2. CDR1 and CDR2 (germline): LGHNA, YNFKEQ. This CDR3 is built from 17 residues. Trimming cost V 0 bases and J 8 bases; bases outside gene matches: 10. The CDR3, as DNA: TGTGCCAGCAGCCAAGAAGCGAGCGGGGGGGCGTATCATGAGCAGTTCTTC. Encoded protein: CASSQEASGGAYHEQFF.

A few counts support this clonotype. The chain combines TRBV20-1 with TRBJ2-7; a possible D gene is TRBD1 (5 bases). From germline, CDR1 is DFQATT and CDR2 SNEGSKA (reference sequence). The germline V and J ends were trimmed by 0 bases and 0 bases, with 12 bases remaining between them. This CDR3 has 15 amino acids. The DNA for the CDR3 is TGCAGTGCTAGAGATGGGTACAGGACCTCCTACGAGCAGTACTTC. The encoded protein is CSARDGYRTSYEQYF.

This clonotype has only a few counts. J is TRBJ2-2 and V is TRBV6-1; D remains ambiguous. Looked up from germline, CDR1 is MNHNS and CDR2 is SASEGT. V was trimmed by 6 bases and J by 3 bases, leaving 14 bases between them. The CDR3 has 15 residues. CDR3 sequence (DNA): TGTGCCAGCAGAGAGCACTGGGCAGACACCGGGGAGCTGTTTTTT. Its translation is CASREHWADTGELFF.

The gene calls are TRBV6-2 or TRBV6-3 and TRBJ1-4; D might be TRBD1 (5 bases). Germline CDR1 reads MNHEY; CDR2 reads SVGEGT. V lost 5 bases to trimming and J lost 9 bases, with 10 bases between them. The CDR3 runs to 12 residues. The CDR3 loop is CASSPGQKKLFF. In nucleotides, the CDR3 is TGTGCCAGCAGTCCAGGGCAGAAAAAACTGTTTTTT.

This clonotype appeared many times. The V call is TRBV12-3 or TRBV12-4, the J call TRBJ2-3; D is possibly TRBD1 (6 bases). Trimming took off 6 bases at V and 0 bases at J, with 10 bases between the two ends. The length of the CDR3 is 14 residues. The CDR3 loop reads CASRGAPSTDTQYF. The CDR3 coding sequence is TGTGCCAGCAGGGGGGCACCTAGCACAGATACGCAGTATTTT.

This clonotype was counted between two and nine times. The genes are TRBV27 and TRBJ2-7; TRBD2 might be the D (6 bases). The CDR3 covers 17 residues. V was cut by 1 base and J by 0 bases, with 16 bases left in between. Germline V gives CDR1 MNHEY, CDR2 SMNVEV (reference sequence). In DNA, the CDR3 is TGTGCCAGCAGTTTATTGGGGCCTGGCGGGATCTCCTACGAGCAGTACTTC. This sequence encodes CASSLLGPGGISYEQYF.

In this sample, this clonotype turned up many times. This chain links TRBV11-2 with TRBJ1-1; D gene unclear. Germline values: CDR1 SGHAT, CDR2 FQNNGV. CDR3 length: 12 amino acids. Trimming cost V 10 bases and J 0 bases, with 9 bases left between them. CDR3 DNA sequence: TGTGCCATCGAACCAGTGAACACTGAAGCTTTCTTT. It translates to CAIEPVNTEAFF. Supplemented by reference TRBV11-2 and TRBJ1-1, the full variable domain reads EAGVAQSPRYKIIEKRQSVAFWCNPISGHATLYWYQQILGQGPKLLIQFQNNGVVDDSQLPKDRFSAERLKGVDSTLKIQPAKLEDSAVYLCAIEPVNTEAFFGQGTRLTVV.

Only a few counts were recorded for this clonotype. The chain links TRBV5-4 to TRBJ1-2; D gene ambiguous. V gave up 0 bases and J gave up 7 bases, with 13 bases separating them. The CDR3 spans 14 residues. Germline V gene data show CDR1 as SGHNT and CDR2 as YYREEE (reference sequence). The CDR3 here is CASSLEGRRGGYTF. Written as DNA, the CDR3 is TGTGCCAGCAGCTTGGAAGGGAGAAGAGGTGGCTACACCTTC.

This clonotype was seen only a few times. This chain links TRBV20-1 with TRBJ2-1, with a possible D match to TRBD2 (7 bases). Trimming pared 0 bases from V and 6 bases from J, leaving 15 bases between. CDR3 length equals 15 residues. Germline assignment: CDR1 DFQATT and CDR2 SNEGSKA (reference sequence). CDR3 sequence: CSARDRRGAVNEQFF. The CDR3 DNA sequence: TGCAGTGCTAGAGATCGCCGGGGGGCGGTCAATGAGCAGTTCTTC.

This clonotype came up many times. The chain is built from TRBV12-3 or TRBV12-4 and TRBJ2-7; 7 positions agree with TRBD1. The CDR3 runs 13 residues. V lost 2 bases and J lost 6; bases outside the gene matches: 4. CDR3 bases: TGTGCCAGCAGTTTACAGGGGGTCGGCGAGCAGTACTTC. Protein sequence: CASSLQGVGEQYF.

This chain links TRBV28 with TRBJ2-5, with 12 bases that match TRBD2. The CDR3 length is 18 residues. The V gene end was trimmed by 7 bases and the J gene end by 5 bases; junction bases not matched to a gene: 17. Per the germline V gene, CDR1 is MDHEN and CDR2 is SYDVKM. The CDR3 DNA sequence: TGTGCCAGCACTCCTCTGCCTGGACTAGCGGGACTGGGGGAGACCCAGTACTTC. Protein sequence: CASTPLPGLAGLGETQYF. The variable domain in full, completed from reference TRBV28 and TRBJ2-5, reads DVKVTQSSRYLVKRTGEKVFLECVQDMDHENMFWYRQDPGLGLRLIYFSYDVKMKEKGDIPEGYSVSREKKERFSLILESASTNQTSMYLCASTPLPGLAGLGETQYFGPGTRLLVL.

This clonotype was detected a few times. The V and J genes are TRBV4-2 and TRBJ2-3; the match to TRBD2 covers 7 bases. Germline assignment: CDR1 LGHNA and CDR2 YNFKEQ. Unmatched junction bases numbered 8, after V lost 1 base and J lost 1 base. This CDR3 has 17 residues. CDR3: CASSQVSGSSGTDTQYF. The CDR3 DNA is TGTGCCAGCAGCCAAGTTAGCGGGTCTAGTGGCACAGATACGCAGTATTTT.

This clonotype was observed a handful of times. This chain connects TRBV6-1 to TRBJ2-3, with unresolved D. The CDR3 length is 14 residues. Trimming stripped 2 bases from V and 2 bases from J, with 8 bases between. The germline V gene has CDR1 MNHNS and CDR2 SASEGT. CDR3 amino acids: CASSEYLSTDTQYF. CDR3 in DNA: TGTGCCAGCAGTGAATACCTTTCCACAGATACGCAGTATTTT.

This clonotype has more than one count but fewer than ten. The chain carries TRBV7-3 and TRBJ2-7, with a tentative D call TRBD2 (6 bases). Between the trimmed V and J ends, which lost 2 bases and 6 bases, there was a span of 11 bases. Germline values: CDR1 SGHTA, CDR2 FQGTGA. The CDR3 sequence is 13 residues long. The chain's CDR3 is CASSLGEAGEQYF. The CDR3 bases are TGTGCCAGCAGCTTAGGGGAGGCTGGCGAGCAGTACTTC.

The chain employs TRBV5-1 and TRBJ1-5; 7 bases fit TRBD1. Trimming removed 0 bases from V and 5 bases from J; junction bases left unmatched: 8. Germline assignment: CDR1 SGHRS and CDR2 YFSETQ. CDR3 length equals 16 residues. In DNA, the CDR3 is TGCGCCAGCAGCTTGGCCCCCGGGACAGCAGATCAGCCCCAGCATTTT. Protein sequence: CASSLAPGTADQPQHF.

This clonotype appeared a few times. The CDR3 DNA reads TGTGCCAGCAGCCCAGGGGGGGCACTCAGCACAGATACGCAGTATTTT. Translated, it gives CASSPGGALSTDTQYF. This chain connects TRBV7-2 to TRBJ2-3, with D perhaps being TRBD1 or TRBD2 (7 bases each). Trimming took 5 bases from V and 0 from J, leaving 15 bases between them. The germline V gene has CDR1 SGHTA and CDR2 FQGNSA. The CDR3 runs to 16 residues.

V and J are TRBV7-9 and TRBJ1-6; 10 nucleotides align to TRBD1. This CDR3 spans 16 amino acids. The V and J ends lost 5 bases and 9 bases, in that order; junction bases with no gene match: 10. Germline values: CDR1 SEHNR, CDR2 FQNEAQ (reference sequence). Here the CDR3 DNA reads TGTGCCAGCAGCATATCGACAGGGGGCGGCAGTTCACCCCTCCACTTT. Protein: CASSISTGGGSSPLHF.

The chain combines TRBV14 with TRBJ1-1; D gene ambiguous. Germline assignment: CDR1 SGHDN and CDR2 FVKESK. V lost 2 bases and J 10 bases, leaving 11 bases between the germline ends. The CDR3 length is 12 residues. The CDR3 DNA reads TGTGCCAGCAGCCAAAGTCGAGTTTCAGCTTTCTTT. It encodes CASSQSRVSAFF.

The chain combines TRBV20-1 with TRBJ2-7; TRBD2 might be the D (5 bases). CDR3 size: 13 residues. Germline V gene data show CDR1 as DFQATT and CDR2 as SNEGSKA (reference sequence). The ends were cut back, 6 bases at V and 7 bases at J, with 19 bases in the middle. CDR3 amino acids: CSANRESTLEQYF. The CDR3 bases are TGCAGTGCCAACCGGGAAAGTACTTTGGAGCAGTACTTC.

This clonotype has more than one count but fewer than ten. The chain employs TRBV6-1 and TRBJ2-3; 12 positions match TRBD2. The CDR3 loop spans 14 amino acids. V lost 8 bases to trimming and J lost 5 bases; unmatched junction nucleotides: 5. CDR1 and CDR2 (germline): MNHNS, SASEGT. CDR3 in amino acids: CASASGRGLDTQYF. CDR3 DNA: TGTGCCAGCGCTAGCGGGAGGGGGCTAGATACGCAGTATTTT.